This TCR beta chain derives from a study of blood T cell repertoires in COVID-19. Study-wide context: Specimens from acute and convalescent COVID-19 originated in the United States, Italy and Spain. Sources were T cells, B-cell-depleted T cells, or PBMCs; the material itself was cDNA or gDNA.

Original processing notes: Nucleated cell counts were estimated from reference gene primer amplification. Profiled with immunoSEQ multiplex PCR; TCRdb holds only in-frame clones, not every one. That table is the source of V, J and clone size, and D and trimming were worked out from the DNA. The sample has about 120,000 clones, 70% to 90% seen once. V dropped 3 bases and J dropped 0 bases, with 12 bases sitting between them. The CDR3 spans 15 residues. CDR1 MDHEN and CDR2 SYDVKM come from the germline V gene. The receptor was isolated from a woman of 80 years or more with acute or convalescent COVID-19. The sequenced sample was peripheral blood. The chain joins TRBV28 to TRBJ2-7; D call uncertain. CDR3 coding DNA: TGTGCCAGCAGTTTCTCAACCTCTAGCTCCTACGAGCAGTACTTC. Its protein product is CASSFSTSSSYEQYF.